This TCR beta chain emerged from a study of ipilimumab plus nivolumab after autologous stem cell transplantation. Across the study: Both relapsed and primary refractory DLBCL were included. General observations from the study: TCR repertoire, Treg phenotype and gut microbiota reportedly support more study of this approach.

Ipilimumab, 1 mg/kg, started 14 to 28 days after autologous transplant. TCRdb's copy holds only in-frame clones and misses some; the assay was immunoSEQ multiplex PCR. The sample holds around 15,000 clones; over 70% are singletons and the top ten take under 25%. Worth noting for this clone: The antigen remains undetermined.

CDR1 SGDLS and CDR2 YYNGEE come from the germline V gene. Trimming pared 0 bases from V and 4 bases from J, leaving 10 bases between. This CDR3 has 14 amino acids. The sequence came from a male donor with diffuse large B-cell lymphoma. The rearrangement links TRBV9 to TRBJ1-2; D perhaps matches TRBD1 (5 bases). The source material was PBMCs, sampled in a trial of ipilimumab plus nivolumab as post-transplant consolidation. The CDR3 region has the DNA TGTGCCAGCAGCGTAGTCTCGGGACCCTATGGCTACACCTTC. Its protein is CASSVVSGPYGYTF. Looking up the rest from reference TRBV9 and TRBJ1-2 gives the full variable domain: DSGVTQTPKHLITATGQRVTLRCSPRSGDLSVYWYQQSLDQGLQFLIQYYNGEERAKGNILERFSAQQFPDLHSELNLSSLELGDSALYFCASSVVSGPYGYTFGSGTRLTVV.